The text below deals with one T cell receptor (beta chain). Through a sample-barcoded 5' primer and a J-beta primer mix, a second PCR was run for about 6 to 12 cycles. TCRdb independently ran MiXCR on the 5' RACE reads; one entry per CDR3 protein. The data contain 1.5 million to 1.8 million distinct CDR3 sequences, 35% to 45% of them singletons. Isolation yielded PBMCs, at least 7 million per sample, in every case. The data stem from a study of blood T cells in healthy people across ages. Germline V gene sequence: CDR1 MNHNY, CDR2 SVGAGI (reference sequence). The CDR3 runs 15 residues. Trimming took 2 bases from V and 4 from J; bases not matched to a gene: 7.

The rearrangement joins TRBV6-6 to TRBJ2-7; 8 nucleotides align to TRBD1. Sequencing was done on a sample of blood. The clonotype comes from a woman under 30 in good health. The CDR3 here is CASSYHETGDYEQYF. The CDR3 DNA follows: TGTGCCAGCAGTTACCACGAGACAGGGGATTACGAGCAGTACTTC.